The 4 T cell receptor beta chains given below trace back to one sample, sequenced in a study of naive and memory T cell subsets. Blood and skin TCR RNA was reverse transcribed with alpha and beta constant primers. One entry per CDR3 protein, called by TCRdb with MiXCR from the 5' RACE reads. The table lists over 20,000 distinct CDR3 sequences, around 25% of them singletons. Whole blood, approximately 2.3 ml, came from adult healthy volunteers. These receptor sequences come from a female donor in good health.

This clonotype was seen a handful of times. This CDR3 is CASSFRGSGYTF. The CDR3 nucleotides are TGTGCCAGCAGTTTTCGGGGTTCTGGCTACACCTTC. The chain carries TRBV12-3 or TRBV12-4 and TRBJ1-2; D remains unclear. The CDR3 length is 12 residues. Trimming removed 3 bases from V and 7 bases from J, with 9 bases in between.

There are many counts of this clonotype. The chain has TRBV9 and TRBJ2-5; D perhaps matches TRBD1 (5 bases). Germline CDR1 and CDR2: SGDLS and YYNGEE. Trimming took 0 bases from V and 4 from J, leaving 10 bases between them. The CDR3 is 14 amino acids. CDR3 DNA sequence: TGTGCCAGCAGCGTAGCAGGGATAGGAGAGACCCAGTACTTC. Translated: CASSVAGIGETQYF.

This clonotype has a count of ten or more. The chain uses TRBV14 and TRBJ1-1; no clear D gene. V was pared by 3 bases and J by 2 bases, with 10 bases between. The CDR3 extends over 14 amino acids. CDR1 and CDR2 (germline): SGHDN, FVKESK. The CDR3 reads CASSHLEINTEAFF. The DNA for the CDR3 is TGTGCCAGCAGCCATCTGGAGATTAACACTGAAGCTTTCTTT.

The chain employs TRBV5-1 and TRBJ2-5, with a tentative D call TRBD2 (6 bases). From germline, CDR1 is SGHRS and CDR2 YFSETQ. The CDR3 totals 13 residues. The V and J ends lost 4 bases and 1 base respectively, with 8 bases between them. The CDR3, as DNA: TGCGCCAGCAGCCCGGGACTCCAAGAGACCCAGTACTTC. This codes for CASSPGLQETQYF.